This T cell receptor (beta chain) is drawn from a study of OX40 agonist ivuxolimab in advanced cancers. The overall study: While on treatment, patients had intravenous ivuxolimab at 0.01 to 10 mg/kg every 2 weeks.

TCRdb's table, derived via immunoSEQ multiplex PCR, lists solely in-frame clones and lacks some. The profile covers roughly 58,000 clones, with 84% appearing a single time and around 0.65% taken by the ten largest. This CDR3 region has 12 residues. The V segment lost 6 bases and the J segment 4 bases; nucleotides outside the gene matches: 0. Per the germline V gene, CDR1 is MDHEN and CDR2 is SYDVKM. The clonotype originates from an adult with an advanced solid tumor such as melanoma, head and neck, liver or kidney cancer. The V gene is TRBV28, the J gene TRBJ1-5, with 7 bases aligning to TRBD1. The sample was CD4+ or CD8+ T cells sorted from blood, taken in a trial of the OX40 agonist ivuxolimab. The CDR3 nucleotides are TGTGCCAGCAGACAGGGGAATCAGCCCCAGCATTTT. It is translated as CASRQGNQPQHF.